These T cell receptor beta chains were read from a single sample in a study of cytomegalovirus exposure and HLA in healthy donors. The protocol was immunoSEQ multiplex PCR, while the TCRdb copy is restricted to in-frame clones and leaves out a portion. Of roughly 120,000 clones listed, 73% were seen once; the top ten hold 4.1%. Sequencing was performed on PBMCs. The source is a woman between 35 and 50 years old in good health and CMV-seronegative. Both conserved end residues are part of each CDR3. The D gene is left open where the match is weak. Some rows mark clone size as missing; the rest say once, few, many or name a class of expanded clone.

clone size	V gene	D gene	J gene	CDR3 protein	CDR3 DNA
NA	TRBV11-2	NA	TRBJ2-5	CASSPPPGAQYF	TGTGCCAGCAGCCCCCCGCCCGGGGCCCAGTACTTC
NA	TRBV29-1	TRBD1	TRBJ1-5	CSVADRGRDQPQHF	TGCAGCGTCGCGGACAGGGGGAGAGATCAGCCCCAGCATTTT
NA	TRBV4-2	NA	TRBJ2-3	CASSQEAARPSTDTQYF	TGTGCCAGCAGCCAAGAGGCGGCTAGACCGAGCACAGATACGCAGTATTTT
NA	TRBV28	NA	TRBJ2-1	CASGGLPSNEQFF	TGTGCCAGCGGCGGTTTGCCGTCCAATGAGCAGTTCTTC
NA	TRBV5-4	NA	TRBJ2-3	CASSLAGARGTDTQYF	TGTGCCAGCAGCTTGGCCGGGGCTAGGGGGACAGATACGCAGTATTTT
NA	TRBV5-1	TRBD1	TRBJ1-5	CASSPGQGDNQPQHF	TGCGCCAGCAGCCCGGGACAGGGGGACAATCAGCCCCAGCATTTT
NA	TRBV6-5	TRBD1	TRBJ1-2	CASSNRGQFYGYTF	TGTGCCAGCAGTAACAGGGGGCAGTTCTATGGCTACACCTTC
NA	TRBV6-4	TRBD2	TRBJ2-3	CASSASSGVPTDTQYF	TGTGCCAGCAGTGCGTCTAGCGGGGTCCCCACAGATACGCAGTATTTT
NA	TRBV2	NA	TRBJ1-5	CASRGGLNNQPQHF	TGTGCCAGCAGAGGGGGACTAAACAATCAGCCCCAGCATTTT
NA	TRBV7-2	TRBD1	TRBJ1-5	CASSFRQGGQPQHF	TGTGCCAGCAGCTTCCGACAGGGAGGTCAGCCCCAGCATTTT
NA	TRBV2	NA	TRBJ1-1	CASTLGHSPAEAFF	TGTGCCAGCACCCTGGGACACTCACCAGCTGAAGCTTTCTTT
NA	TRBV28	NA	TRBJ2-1	CASSLGGTANEQFF	TGTGCCAGCAGTTTAGGCGGGACGGCCAATGAGCAGTTCTTC
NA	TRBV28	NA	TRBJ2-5	CASTDLTDRRGETQYF	TGTGCCAGCACCGACCTGACAGACCGACGGGGGGAGACCCAGTACTTC
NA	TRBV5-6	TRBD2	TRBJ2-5	CASSFGLAGYQETQYF	TGTGCCAGCAGCTTCGGACTAGCGGGTTACCAAGAGACCCAGTACTTC
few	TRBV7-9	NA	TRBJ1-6	CASSLDQGQGNSPLHF	TGTGCCAGCAGCTTAGATCAGGGGCAGGGGAATTCACCCCTCCACTTT
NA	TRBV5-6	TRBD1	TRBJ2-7	CASSLVFPGGTYEQYF	TGTGCCAGCAGCTTGGTATTCCCAGGGGGAACCTACGAGCAGTACTTC
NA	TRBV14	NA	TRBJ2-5	CASSLRGGNRQETQYF	TGTGCCAGCAGCTTGAGAGGGGGAAATCGCCAAGAGACCCAGTACTTC
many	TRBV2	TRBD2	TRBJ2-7	CASIQREAGEQYF	TGTGCCAGCATCCAGCGGGAGGCGGGCGAGCAGTACTTC
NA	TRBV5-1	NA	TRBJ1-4	CASSLHGREGEKLFF	TGCGCCAGCAGCTTGCATGGCAGGGAAGGTGAAAAACTGTTTTTT
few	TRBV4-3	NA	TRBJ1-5	CASSQFGDTNNQPQHF	TGCGCCAGCAGCCAGTTCGGGGACACAAACAATCAGCCCCAGCATTTT
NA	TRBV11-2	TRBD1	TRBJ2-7	CASSLEGSGQALMYF	TGTGCCAGCAGCTTAGAAGGATCGGGACAGGCCCTTATGTACTTC
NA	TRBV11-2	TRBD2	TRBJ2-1	CASSTGLAAYNEQFF	TGTGCCAGCAGCACCGGACTAGCGGCCTACAATGAGCAGTTCTTC
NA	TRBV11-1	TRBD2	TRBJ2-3	CASSLGTSWTDTQYF	TGTGCCAGCAGCTTAGGGACTAGCTGGACAGATACGCAGTATTTT
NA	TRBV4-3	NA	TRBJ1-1	CASSQASGTEAFF	TGCGCCAGCAGCCAAGCATCGGGCACTGAAGCTTTCTTT
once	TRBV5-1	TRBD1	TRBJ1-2	CASSSGQAADGYTF	TGCGCCAGCAGTTCAGGACAGGCGGCGGATGGCTACACCTTC
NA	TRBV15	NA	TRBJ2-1	CATSTHVGRGPPYNEQFF	TGTGCCACCAGCACACATGTGGGTAGGGGCCCCCCCTACAATGAGCAGTTCTTC
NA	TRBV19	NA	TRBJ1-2	CASSPRDGGYTF	TGTGCCAGTAGTCCCAGGGATGGGGGCTACACCTTC
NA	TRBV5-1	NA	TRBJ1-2	CASSFTLRGGYTF	TGCGCCAGCAGCTTCACCCTTCGGGGGGGCTACACCTTC
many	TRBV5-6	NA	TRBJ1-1	CASSLGGRGRTEAFF	TGTGCCAGCAGCTTGGGAGGGCGAGGTAGGACTGAAGCTTTCTTT
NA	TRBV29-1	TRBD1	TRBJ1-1	CSAYGQVNTEAFF	TGCAGCGCCTATGGACAGGTGAACACTGAAGCTTTCTTT
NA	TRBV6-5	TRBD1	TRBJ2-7	CASRRTGGRYEQYF	TGTGCCAGCCGTAGGACAGGGGGCCGTTACGAGCAGTACTTC
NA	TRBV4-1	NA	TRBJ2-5	CASSQAGTGMTETQYF	TGCGCCAGCAGCCAGGCGGGCACGGGGATGACGGAGACCCAGTACTTC
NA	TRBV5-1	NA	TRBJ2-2	CASSPGGVRGTGELFF	TGCGCCAGCAGCCCCGGTGGGGTAAGGGGCACCGGGGAGCTGTTTTTT
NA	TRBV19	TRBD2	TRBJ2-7	CASSTSGSHGVEQYF	TGTGCCAGTAGTACAAGCGGGAGCCATGGGGTCGAGCAGTACTTC
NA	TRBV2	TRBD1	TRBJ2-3	CARRQGMIDTQYF	TGTGCCCGTCGACAGGGCATGATAGATACGCAGTATTTT
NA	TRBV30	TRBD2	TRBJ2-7	CAWSVLSGSDEQYF	TGTGCCTGGAGTGTATTGAGCGGGAGCGACGAGCAGTACTTC
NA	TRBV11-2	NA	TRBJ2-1	CASSLLAGAWEQFF	TGTGCCAGCAGCTTATTGGCAGGGGCGTGGGAGCAGTTCTTC
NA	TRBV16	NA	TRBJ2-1	CASSQKLDQDEQFF	TGTGCCAGCAGCCAAAAACTAGACCAGGATGAGCAGTTCTTC
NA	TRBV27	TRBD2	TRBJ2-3	CASRWTSGSTDTQYF	TGTGCCAGCAGATGGACTAGCGGGTCCACAGATACGCAGTATTTT
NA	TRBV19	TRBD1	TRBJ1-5	CASRRKGQGSFSNQPQHF	TGTGCCAGTAGGAGGAAGGGACAGGGATCTTTTAGCAATCAGCCCCAGCATTTT
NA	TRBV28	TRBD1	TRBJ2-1	CASSAGQGMRYNEQFF	TGTGCCAGCAGTGCAGGACAGGGGATGAGATACAATGAGCAGTTCTTC
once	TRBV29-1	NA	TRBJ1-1	CSVEDSGSSRGAFF	TGCAGCGTTGAAGATAGCGGCAGTTCACGGGGAGCTTTCTTT
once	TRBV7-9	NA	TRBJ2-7	CASSSEPGDSHEQYF	TGTGCCAGCAGCTCGGAACCGGGAGACTCTCACGAGCAGTACTTC
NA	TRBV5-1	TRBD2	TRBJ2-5	CASSSGAGGQETQYF	TGCGCCAGCAGCTCGGGAGCGGGGGGCCAAGAGACCCAGTACTTC
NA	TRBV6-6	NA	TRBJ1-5	CASSSRRGPQHF	TGTGCCAGCAGCTCCAGGAGGGGGCCCCAGCATTTT
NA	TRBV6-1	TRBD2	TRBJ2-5	CASTFLQGGETQYF	TGTGCCAGCACTTTCCTTCAGGGAGGGGAGACCCAGTACTTC
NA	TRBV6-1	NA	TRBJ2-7	CASSELGSYEQYF	TGTGCCAGCAGTGAATTGGGCAGCTACGAGCAGTACTTC
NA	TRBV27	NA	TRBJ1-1	CASSLSPGMNTEAFF	TGTGCCAGCAGTTTATCTCCGGGAATGAACACTGAAGCTTTCTTT
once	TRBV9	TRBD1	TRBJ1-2	CASSLRGQGNYGYTF	TGTGCCAGCAGCCTCCGGGGACAGGGTAACTATGGCTACACCTTC
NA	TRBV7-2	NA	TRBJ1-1	CASSPYGGAAEAFF	TGTGCCAGCAGCCCCTACGGTGGTGCCGCTGAAGCTTTCTTT
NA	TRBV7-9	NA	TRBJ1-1	CASSLSDTEAFF	TGTGCCAGCAGCTTGTCGGACACTGAAGCTTTCTTT
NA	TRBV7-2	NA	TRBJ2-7	CASSARSEQYF	TGTGCCAGCAGCGCGAGGAGCGAGCAGTACTTC
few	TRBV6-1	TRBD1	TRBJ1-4	CASGGTGDEKLFF	TGTGCCAGCGGGGGGACAGGGGACGAAAAACTGTTTTTT
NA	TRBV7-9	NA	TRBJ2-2	CASSSQGLNTGELFF	TGTGCCAGCAGCTCACAGGGCCTGAACACCGGGGAGCTGTTTTTT
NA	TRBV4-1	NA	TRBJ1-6	CASSQVRSYNSPLHF	TGCGCCAGCAGCCAAGTTCGTTCCTATAATTCACCCCTCCACTTT
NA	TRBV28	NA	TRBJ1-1	CASSLLTTEAFF	TGTGCCAGCAGTTTACTAACGACTGAAGCTTTCTTT
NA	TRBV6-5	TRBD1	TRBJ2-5	CASSQTDDRGVTQYF	TGTGCCAGCAGCCAGACAGACGACAGGGGGGTGACCCAGTACTTC
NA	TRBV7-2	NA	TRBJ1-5	CASSLVRGQPQHF	TGTGCCAGCAGCTTGGTAAGGGGTCAGCCCCAGCATTTT
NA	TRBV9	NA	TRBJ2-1	CASSANPRVMAEQFF	TGTGCCAGCAGCGCGAACCCCAGGGTAATGGCTGAGCAGTTCTTC
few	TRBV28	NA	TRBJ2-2	CASTVAGGRVSGELFF	TGTGCCAGCACCGTAGCTGGGGGCAGGGTCTCCGGGGAGCTGTTTTTT